This TCR beta chain comes out of a study of cytomegalovirus exposure and HLA in healthy donors. Vbeta (60) and Jbeta (13) primers were used in the PCR. Some clones are missing from TCRdb's copy, which holds only in-frame ones; the method was immunoSEQ multiplex PCR. The sample has roughly 120,000 clones, roughly 80% seen once. A word on this clone: Its specificity is unknown.

Study-wide points: Among TCR sequences, most were rare, though some public TCRs appeared in many donors. Other equally common chains were less clonally expanded than HLA-associated TCR beta chains, a later analysis showed.

The V gene's germline CDR1 is SNHLY and CDR2 FYNNEI. Trimming left V 5 bases short and J 0 bases short, with 16 bases between. The CDR3 covers 16 residues. Every donor was a healthy person donating bone marrow. While unrecorded immune exposures were likely, the donors were nominally healthy when sampled. The TCR comes from a male donor in good health and CMV-seronegative. V usage is TRBV2 and J usage is TRBJ1-1; TRBD1 might be the D (5 bases). Sequencing was done on a sample of PBMCs. CDR3 residues: CASSLGQPDMNTEAFF. The CDR3 DNA is TGTGCCAGCAGTCTCGGACAACCGGATATGAACACTGAAGCTTTCTTT.